The 27 T cell receptor beta chains in this list originate from one sample, sequenced in a study of shared clonotypes between healthy human individuals. The repertoire was sequenced with immunoSEQ multiplex PCR; TCRdb's copy has only in-frame clones and lacks some. Of hundreds of thousands of clones in the sample, about 95% were seen once. Naive CD8 cells lacked CD45RO, underwent positive selection for CCR7 and left out terminally differentiated effector memory CD45RA+ cells. Material: naive CD8+ T cells sorted from blood. The source is a woman under 40 in good health.

This clone occurred once. CDR3 DNA: TGTGCCAGCGAAACTGGAGGGGGCGGTGGGGCCAACGTCCTGACTTTC. Its protein is CASETGGGGGANVLTF. The chain uses TRBV9 and TRBJ2-6; D is possibly TRBD1 (7 bases). Per the germline V gene, CDR1 is SGDLS and CDR2 is YYNGEE. V lost 7 bases, J lost 3 bases, and 17 bases lay in between. This CDR3 region has 16 residues.

V gene TRBV30 combines with J gene TRBJ2-1; 9 nucleotides match TRBD1. The CDR3 runs 14 residues. Germline V CDR1 and CDR2: GTSNPN, SVGIG (reference sequence). V shed 7 bases and J 4 bases; nucleotides not matched to a gene: 8. The CDR3 loop is CALEVDRGYNEQFF. The CDR3 nucleotides read TGTGCCTTGGAGGTGGACAGGGGATACAATGAGCAGTTCTTC.

The J gene is TRBJ2-7, the V gene TRBV14; D gene unclear. This CDR3 is 11 amino acids long. CDR1 is SGHDN and CDR2 is FVKESK in the germline V gene. V shed 1 base and J shed 5 bases, with 3 bases lying between them. The CDR3 loop reads CASSQGNEQYF. The CDR3 region has the DNA TGTGCCAGCAGCCAAGGGAACGAGCAGTACTTC.

The chain uses TRBV7-9 and TRBJ1-2; the D is unclear. V gave up 7 bases and J gave up 3 bases, with 15 bases separating them. The germline CDR1 and CDR2 sequences are SEHNR and FQNEAQ (reference sequence). There are 14 residues in the CDR3. CDR3 protein: CASTPSWGDYGYTF. CDR3 coding DNA: TGTGCCAGCACTCCGAGTTGGGGAGACTATGGCTACACCTTC.

The chain employs TRBV2 and TRBJ1-1; D may be TRBD1 (5 bases). Germline-derived CDR1 and CDR2 are SNHLY and FYNNEI. The length of the CDR3 is 13 residues. Trimming took 6 bases from V and 1 from J, leaving 9 bases between them. CDR3 protein: CASRIGGNTEAFF. CDR3 in DNA: TGTGCCAGCAGAATCGGGGGGAACACTGAAGCTTTCTTT.

This chain links TRBV28 with TRBJ1-1, with a weak D call TRBD1 (6 bases). This CDR3 contains 15 residues. Trimming cost V 7 bases and J 7 bases, with 22 bases left between them. The germline V gene has CDR1 MDHEN and CDR2 SYDVKM. This chain's CDR3 is CASTTYRAEYNEAFF. CDR3 in DNA: TGTGCCAGCACGACCTACAGGGCTGAGTATAATGAAGCTTTCTTT.

The rearrangement joins TRBV6-5 to TRBJ2-4; a possible D gene is TRBD2 (6 bases). Per the germline V gene, CDR1 is MNHEY and CDR2 is SVGAGI. The CDR3 length is 16 residues. V was shortened by 4 bases and J by 0 bases, with 13 bases between the two germline ends. CDR3 coding DNA: TGTGCCAGCAGTTCCGGGACGGGACTAGCCAAAAACATTCAGTACTTC. It specifies CASSSGTGLAKNIQYF.

This sequence joins TRBV7-9 and TRBJ2-3, with D uncertain. CDR1 is SEHNR and CDR2 is FQNEAQ in the germline V gene (reference sequence). V was clipped by 1 base and J by 4 bases, with 6 bases between them. The CDR3 totals 13 residues. The CDR3 bases are TGTGCCAGCAGCTTAGAATGGGCAGATACGCAGTATTTT. Its translation: CASSLEWADTQYF.

This clone occurred a few times. The V call is TRBV2, the J call TRBJ1-4, with unresolved D. V lost 2 bases, J lost 8 bases, and 6 bases lay in between. CDR3 length: 12 residues. The germline gives CDR1 SNHLY, CDR2 FYNNEI. This CDR3 is CASSELGEKLFF. CDR3 coding DNA: TGTGCCAGCAGTGAACTGGGGGAAAAACTGTTTTTT.

The gene calls are TRBV27 and TRBJ1-2, with a possible D match to TRBD1 (5 bases). The V gene's germline CDR1 is MNHEY and CDR2 SMNVEV (reference sequence). CDR3 length: 12 amino acids. Trimming took off 6 bases at V and 1 base at J, with 6 bases between the two ends. CDR3 region: CASRGLNYGYTF. CDR3 sequence (DNA): TGTGCCAGCAGGGGGCTTAACTATGGCTACACCTTC.

The rearrangement links TRBV29-1 to TRBJ2-7; 12 positions match TRBD2. The J segment lost 6 bases and the V segment lost 0 bases, leaving 6 bases of the junction unmatched. Per germline, CDR1 SQVTM and CDR2 ANQGSEA. There are 15 residues in the CDR3. For the CDR3, the DNA is TGCAGCGTTGAAGATGGAGGACTAGCGGGATTCGAGCAGTACTTC. Residues: CSVEDGGLAGFEQYF.

The V gene is TRBV5-4, the J gene TRBJ2-3; D is unresolved. The CDR3 covers 17 residues. Deletions cut 4 bases from V and 2 bases from J, with 20 bases between. Germline V gene lookup returns CDR1 SGHNT and CDR2 YYREEE (reference sequence). This CDR3 reads CASSQSAGRTFTDTQYF. The CDR3 nucleotides read TGTGCCAGCAGCCAATCCGCTGGGCGGACCTTCACAGATACGCAGTATTTT.

The rearrangement links TRBV7-9 to TRBJ2-7, with 7 bases identical to TRBD1. The CDR3 is 15 amino acids. Trimming at V came to 1 base and at J to 6 bases, leaving 9 bases not matched to a gene. In germline, CDR1 is SEHNR, CDR2 FQNEAQ (reference sequence). The DNA for the CDR3 is TGTGCCAGCAGCTTAGGGGGGACAGACCTCTGCGAGCAGTACTTC. Translated, it gives CASSLGGTDLCEQYF.

This chain connects TRBV7-9 to TRBJ1-4; D gene ambiguous. The CDR3 runs 14 residues. V lost 5 bases and J lost 2, with 9 bases in between. The germline gives CDR1 SEHNR, CDR2 FQNEAQ (reference sequence). CDR3 coding DNA: TGTGCCAGCAGCCCCGCGTTTACTAATGAAAAACTGTTTTTT. The encoded protein is CASSPAFTNEKLFF. Complete variable domain (other parts from reference TRBV7-9 and TRBJ1-4): DTGVSQNPRHKITKRGQNVTFRCDPISEHNRLYWYRQTLGQGPEFLTYFQNEAQLEKSRLLSDRFSAERPKGSFSTLEIQRTEQGDSAMYLCASSPAFTNEKLFFGSGTQLSVL.

The V and J genes are TRBV2 and TRBJ1-4; D may be TRBD1 (6 bases). V lost 3 bases and J 8 bases, leaving 19 bases between the germline ends. The CDR3 covers 16 residues. Germline values: CDR1 SNHLY, CDR2 FYNNEI. For the CDR3, the DNA is TGTGCCAGCAGTGAGGGCGTTGGGGGGCCAGAGGAAAAACTGTTTTTT. Its translation is CASSEGVGGPEEKLFF.

The chain is built from TRBV7-8 and TRBJ2-3; 12 nucleotides line up with TRBD2. This CDR3 is 14 amino acids long. The germline V gene encodes CDR1 SGHVS and CDR2 FQNEAQ. J gave up 2 bases and V 10 bases, and 4 bases lay outside the gene matches. This CDR3 is CAIGLAGITDTQYF. In DNA form, the CDR3 reads TGTGCCATAGGACTAGCGGGAATCACAGATACGCAGTATTTT.

This clone has only one observation. This chain links TRBV5-4 with TRBJ2-1, with D unclear. The CDR3 runs to 12 residues. Germline V CDR1 and CDR2: SGHNT, YYREEE (reference sequence). V was cut by 0 bases and J by 5 bases, with 3 bases left in between. The CDR3 loop reads CASSLANNEQFF. The CDR3 DNA sequence: TGTGCCAGCAGCTTGGCAAACAATGAGCAGTTCTTC.

The gene calls are TRBV28 and TRBJ2-7; D call uncertain. The CDR3 runs to 17 residues. Trimming pared 2 bases from V and 1 base from J, leaving 18 bases between. The germline CDR1 and CDR2 sequences are MDHEN and SYDVKM. CDR3 DNA sequence: TGTGCCAGCAGTTTAACCCCGTTGAGGACCCGATCCTACGAGCAGTACTTC. Translated, it gives CASSLTPLRTRSYEQYF.

The chain has TRBV19 and TRBJ2-1; 8 nucleotides agree with TRBD2. The V segment lost 3 bases and the J segment 8 bases; nucleotides outside the gene matches: 12. The V gene's germline CDR1 is LNHDA and CDR2 SQIVND (reference sequence). The CDR3 extends over 16 amino acids. In nucleotides, the CDR3 is TGTGCCAGTAGTATCCGGACTAGCAGCTTCGGGGATGAGCAGTTCTTC. Protein sequence: CASSIRTSSFGDEQFF.

The V call is TRBV4-1, the J call TRBJ2-5; 11 bases map to TRBD2. There are 18 residues in the CDR3. The germline gives CDR1 MGHRA, CDR2 YSYEKL. V trimming: 1 base; J trimming: 1 base; junction bases outside the gene matches: 8. The CDR3 DNA sequence: TGCGCCAGCAGCCAAGGAGTAGCGGGAGGGCCTCCCCAAGAGACCCAGTACTTC. Protein sequence: CASSQGVAGGPPQETQYF.

This clone was recorded once. A read error may produce the germline difference seen at one junction end. The chain has TRBV13 and TRBJ2-7; D uncertain. This CDR3 region has 14 residues. Germline V gene lookup returns CDR1 PRHDT and CDR2 FYEKMQ (reference sequence). The CDR3 coding sequence is TGTGCCAGCAGTTTAGAGGAAAGCTCCTACGAGCAGTACTTC. As protein: CASSLEESSYEQYF. The whole variable domain, remainder taken from reference TRBV13 and TRBJ2-7, is AAGVIQSPRHLIKEKRETATLKCYPIPRHDTVYWYQQGPGQDPQFLISFYEKMQSDKGSIPDRFSAQQFSDYHSELNMSSLELGDSALYFCASSLEESSYEQYFGPGTRLTVT.

This clone was found once. This chain connects TRBV11-2 to TRBJ1-1; D possibly corresponds to TRBD1 (5 bases). CDR1 and CDR2 from the germline V gene are SGHAT and FQNNGV. V dropped 5 bases and J dropped 0 bases, with 13 bases sitting between them. The CDR3 contains 15 residues. The CDR3: CASSVGTLMNTEAFF. DNA of the CDR3: TGTGCCAGCAGCGTAGGGACCCTTATGAACACTGAAGCTTTCTTT.

V gene TRBV19 combines with J gene TRBJ1-1, with TRBD1 identical over 7 bases. Germline V lookup: CDR1 LNHDA, CDR2 SQIVND (reference sequence). The CDR3 contains 16 residues. Unmatched junction bases numbered 14, after V lost 8 bases and J lost 2 bases. CDR3 DNA sequence: TGTGCCAGTCGTGTACCTGAGACAGGGCTAAACACTGAAGCTTTCTTT. Translating it yields CASRVPETGLNTEAFF.

The CDR3 here is CASRYTGSPYNEQFF. CDR3 bases: TGTGCCAGCAGATATACAGGGTCCCCCTACAATGAGCAGTTCTTC. The chain employs TRBV5-6 and TRBJ2-1, with a weak D call TRBD1 (6 bases). There are 15 residues in the CDR3. V shed 5 bases and J shed 2 bases, with 14 bases lying between them. Germline assignment: CDR1 SGHDT and CDR2 YYEEEE.

The V call is TRBV5-4, the J call TRBJ2-3, with 7 positions matching TRBD2. V was clipped by 4 bases and J by 2 bases; unmatched bases: 7. CDR3 length: 15 residues. Germline values: CDR1 SGHNT, CDR2 YYREEE (reference sequence). The CDR3 sequence: CASSLGLGPTDTQYF. The CDR3 DNA reads TGTGCCAGCAGCCTCGGACTAGGACCCACAGATACGCAGTATTTT.

The genes are TRBV19 and TRBJ1-1, with D possibly TRBD1 on 5 matching bases. The CDR3 loop spans 13 amino acids. The V gene lost 3 bases and the J gene lost 5 bases, with 10 bases spanning the gap. Looked up from germline, CDR1 is LNHDA and CDR2 is SQIVND (reference sequence). The CDR3 nucleotides read TGTGCCAGTAGTATCCAGGGAAGGACTGAAGCTTTCTTT. Translating it yields CASSIQGRTEAFF.

This clone appeared once. The chain is built from TRBV19 and TRBJ2-2, with 8 bases fitting TRBD2. The CDR3 sequence is 16 residues long. V lost 7 bases, J lost 0 bases, and 7 bases stayed unmatched. Per germline, CDR1 LNHDA and CDR2 SQIVND (reference sequence). The CDR3 sequence: CASNPGGQANTGELFF. CDR3 DNA: TGTGCCAGTAACCCGGGAGGGCAAGCGAACACCGGGGAGCTGTTTTTT. The complete variable domain, with remaining parts taken from reference TRBV19 and TRBJ2-2, reads DGGITQSPKYLFRKEGQNVTLSCEQNLNHDAMYWYRQDPGQGLRLIYYSQIVNDFQKGDIAEGYSVSREKKESFPLTVTSAQKNPTAFYLCASNPGGQANTGELFFGEGSRLTVL.